This T cell receptor beta chain was observed in a study of cytomegalovirus exposure and HLA in healthy donors. PCR amplification relied on 60 Vbeta primers (plus 13 Jbeta primers). Clones were sequenced by immunoSEQ multiplex PCR, and TCRdb holds only the in-frame ones, with some missing. The sample has about 120,000 clones; about four fifths are singletons. Concerning this clone: Antigen: not known. The junction shows a germline mismatch at one end, possibly a read error.

Study-level points and caveats: The study labeled 164 TCR beta chains cytomegalovirus-associated. HLA allele associations emerged for 16,951 TCR beta sequences in a later analysis, at 0.05 false discovery rate. In a later analysis, parvovirus B19, influenza, CMV and Epstein-Barr virus appeared linked to several top co-occurrence clusters.

It was healthy bone marrow donors who served as donors. Source material: PBMCs. This receptor was taken from a female donor in good health and CMV-seropositive.

CDR3 DNA sequence: TGTGCTAGTGGTTTGGAGAGGAACACTGGAGCTTTCTTT. It encodes CASGLERNTGAFF. The chain combines TRBV12-5 with TRBJ1-1, with D uncertain. There are 13 residues in the CDR3. CDR1 is LGHNT and CDR2 is FRNRAP in the germline V gene.